This T cell receptor (beta chain) was identified in a study of shared clonotypes between healthy human individuals. Across the study: A few men and a couple of women, aged 18 to 49, were donors.

A word on this clone: Its antigen is unknown.

The CDR3 length is 12 residues. Per germline, CDR1 SNHLY and CDR2 FYNNEI. Trimming removed 2 bases from V and 4 bases from J, with 4 bases in between. CD4+ cells were split into CD45RA+ naive and CD45RA-negative memory subsets. The study, taken as a whole, reports: Enrolling few donors narrowed the genetic and exposure-history diversity that was represented.

The protocol was immunoSEQ multiplex PCR, while the TCRdb copy is restricted to in-frame clones and leaves out a portion. The table lists roughly 2.5 million clones, 85% to 95% of them singletons. The J gene is TRBJ2-3, the V gene TRBV2; D is ambiguous. The sample taken for sequencing was naive CD4+ T cells sorted from blood. Subset reported: CD45RA+ positively selected. The TCR originated in a man aged 18 to 29 in good health. CDR3 residues: CASSEYADTQYF. As DNA, the CDR3 is TGTGCCAGCAGTGAATATGCAGATACGCAGTATTTT.